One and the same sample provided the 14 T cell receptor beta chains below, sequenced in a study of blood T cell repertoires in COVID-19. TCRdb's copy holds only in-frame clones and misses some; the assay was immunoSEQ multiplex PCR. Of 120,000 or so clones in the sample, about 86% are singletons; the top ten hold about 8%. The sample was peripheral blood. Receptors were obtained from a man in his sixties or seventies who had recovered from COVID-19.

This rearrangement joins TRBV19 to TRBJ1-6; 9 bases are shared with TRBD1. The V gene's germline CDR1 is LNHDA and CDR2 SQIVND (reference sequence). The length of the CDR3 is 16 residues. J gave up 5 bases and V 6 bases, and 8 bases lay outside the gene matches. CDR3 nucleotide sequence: TGTGCCAGTAGAATACAGGGGGCGAGGAATAATTCACCCCTCCACTTT. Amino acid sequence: CASRIQGARNNSPLHF. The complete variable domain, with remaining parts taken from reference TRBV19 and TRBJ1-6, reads DGGITQSPKYLFRKEGQNVTLSCEQNLNHDAMYWYRQDPGQGLRLIYYSQIVNDFQKGDIAEGYSVSREKKESFPLTVTSAQKNPTAFYLCASRIQGARNNSPLHFGNGTRLTVT.

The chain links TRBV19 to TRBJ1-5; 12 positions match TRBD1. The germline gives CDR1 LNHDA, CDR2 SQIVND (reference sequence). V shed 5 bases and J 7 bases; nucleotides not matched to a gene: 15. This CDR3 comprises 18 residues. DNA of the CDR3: TGTGCCAGTAGTGCTGGGACAGGGGGCCGGACGTGGGGGCAGCCCCAGCATTTT. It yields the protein CASSAGTGGRTWGQPQHF. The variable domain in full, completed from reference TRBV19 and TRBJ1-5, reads DGGITQSPKYLFRKEGQNVTLSCEQNLNHDAMYWYRQDPGQGLRLIYYSQIVNDFQKGDIAEGYSVSREKKESFPLTVTSAQKNPTAFYLCASSAGTGGRTWGQPQHFGDGTRLSIL.

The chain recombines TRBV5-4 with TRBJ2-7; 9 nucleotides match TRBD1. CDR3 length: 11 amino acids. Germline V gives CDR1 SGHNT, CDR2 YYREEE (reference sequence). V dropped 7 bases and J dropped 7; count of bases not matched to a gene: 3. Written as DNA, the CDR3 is TGTGCCAGCGGACAGGGGAGGGAGCAGTACTTC. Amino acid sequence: CASGQGREQYF.

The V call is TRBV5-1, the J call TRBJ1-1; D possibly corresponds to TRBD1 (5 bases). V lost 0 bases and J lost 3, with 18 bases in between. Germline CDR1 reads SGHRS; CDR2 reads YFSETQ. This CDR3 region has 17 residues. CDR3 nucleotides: TGCGCCAGCAGCTTGGGTTGGGACGGGGCGGGGGACACTGAAGCTTTCTTT. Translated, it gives CASSLGWDGAGDTEAFF.

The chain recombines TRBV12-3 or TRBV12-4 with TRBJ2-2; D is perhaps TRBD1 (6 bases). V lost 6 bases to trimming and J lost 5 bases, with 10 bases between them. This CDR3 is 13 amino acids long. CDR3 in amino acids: CASRPTGTGELFF. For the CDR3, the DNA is TGTGCCAGCAGACCAACAGGGACCGGGGAGCTGTTTTTT.

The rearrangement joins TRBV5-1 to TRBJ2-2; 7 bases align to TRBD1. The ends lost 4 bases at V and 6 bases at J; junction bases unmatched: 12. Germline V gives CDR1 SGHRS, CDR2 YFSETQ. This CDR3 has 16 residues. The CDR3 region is CASSKYTGVGAGELFF. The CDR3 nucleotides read TGCGCCAGCAGCAAGTACACAGGGGTAGGGGCCGGGGAGCTGTTTTTT.

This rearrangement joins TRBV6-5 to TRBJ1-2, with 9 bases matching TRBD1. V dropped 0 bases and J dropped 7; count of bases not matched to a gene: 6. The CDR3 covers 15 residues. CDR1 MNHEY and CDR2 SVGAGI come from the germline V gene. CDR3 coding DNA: TGTGCCAGCAGTTACTCGTCGGGACAGGGATTTGGCTACACCTTC. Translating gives CASSYSSGQGFGYTF.

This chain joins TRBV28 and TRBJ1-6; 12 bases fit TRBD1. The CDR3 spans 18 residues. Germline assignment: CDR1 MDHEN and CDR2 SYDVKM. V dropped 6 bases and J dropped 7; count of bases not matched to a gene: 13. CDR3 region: CASSPFRGTGGLNSPLHF. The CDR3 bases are TGTGCCAGCAGCCCGTTTAGGGGGACAGGGGGCTTGAATTCACCCCTCCACTTT.

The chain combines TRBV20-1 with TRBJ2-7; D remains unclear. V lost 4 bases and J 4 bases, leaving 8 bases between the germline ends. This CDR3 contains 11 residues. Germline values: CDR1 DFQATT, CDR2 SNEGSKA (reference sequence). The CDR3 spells CSATEYYEQYF. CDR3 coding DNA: TGCAGTGCTACGGAGTATTACGAGCAGTACTTC.

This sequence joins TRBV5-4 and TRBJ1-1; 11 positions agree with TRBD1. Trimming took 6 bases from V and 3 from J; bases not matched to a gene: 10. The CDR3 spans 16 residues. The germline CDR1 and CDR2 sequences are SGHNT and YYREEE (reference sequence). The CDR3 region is CASNPSGTGGDTEAFF. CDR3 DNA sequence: TGTGCCAGCAATCCATCCGGGACAGGGGGGGACACTGAAGCTTTCTTT.

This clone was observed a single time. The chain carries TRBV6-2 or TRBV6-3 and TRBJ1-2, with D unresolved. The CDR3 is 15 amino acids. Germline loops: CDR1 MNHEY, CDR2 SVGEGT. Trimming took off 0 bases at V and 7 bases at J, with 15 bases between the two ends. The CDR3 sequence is CASSYSGGSLGGYTF. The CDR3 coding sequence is TGTGCCAGCAGTTACTCCGGCGGATCATTGGGTGGCTACACCTTC.

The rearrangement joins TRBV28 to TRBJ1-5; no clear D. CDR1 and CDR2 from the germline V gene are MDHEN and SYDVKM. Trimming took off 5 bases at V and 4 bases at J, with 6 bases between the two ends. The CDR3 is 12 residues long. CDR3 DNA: TGTGCCAGCAGTCGTCAGAATCAGCCCCAGCATTTT. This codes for CASSRQNQPQHF.

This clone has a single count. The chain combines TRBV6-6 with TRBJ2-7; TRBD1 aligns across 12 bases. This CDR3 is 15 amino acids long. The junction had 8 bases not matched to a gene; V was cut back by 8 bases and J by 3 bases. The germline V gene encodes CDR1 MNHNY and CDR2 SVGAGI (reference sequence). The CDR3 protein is CASRGGTGGYYEQYF. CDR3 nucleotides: TGTGCCAGCCGGGGTGGGACAGGGGGCTACTACGAGCAGTACTTC.

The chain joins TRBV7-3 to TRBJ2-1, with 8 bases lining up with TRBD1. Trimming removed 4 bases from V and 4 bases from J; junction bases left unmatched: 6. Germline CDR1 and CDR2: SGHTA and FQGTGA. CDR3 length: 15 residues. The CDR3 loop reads CASSSGTGQYNEQFF. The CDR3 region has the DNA TGTGCCAGCAGCTCCGGGACAGGACAATACAATGAGCAGTTCTTC.